The rows below give T cell receptor beta chains drawn from one sample of a study of blood T cell repertoires in COVID-19. The data were produced by immunoSEQ multiplex PCR, yet TCRdb's version contains in-frame clones alone and is incomplete. Of about 480,000 clones in the sample, approximately 89% were seen once. Source material: peripheral blood. Receptors originate from a woman between 45 and 65 years old with COVID-19, enrolled during active disease. Each CDR3 is given with its conserved first and last residue. Fields, in order: V gene, clone size, D gene, J gene, CDR3 protein, CDR3 DNA. A D gene is named only where the DNA matches it firmly. The size of a clone is reported for some rows only, either as once, few or many, or as a class for expanded clones.

>TRBV5-6|NA|TRBD1|TRBJ2-1
CASSYRTGIKFF
TGTGCCAGCAGCTACCGGACAGGGATTAAGTTCTTC
>TRBV2|NA|NA|TRBJ1-3
CASSEGTPGNTIYF
TGTGCCAGCAGTGAGGGGACTCCAGGAAACACCATATATTTT
>TRBV5-4|NA|TRBD2|TRBJ2-5
CASSFGPGGQETQYF
TGTGCCAGCAGCTTTGGGCCGGGGGGTCAAGAGACCCAGTACTTC
>TRBV11-2|NA|TRBD2|TRBJ2-3
CASSFLPGTSGGIDTQYF
TGTGCCAGCAGCTTTTTACCCGGGACTAGCGGGGGCATAGATACGCAGTATTTT
>TRBV7-3|NA|TRBD1|TRBJ1-2
CASSPIQGAGYTF
TGTGCCAGCAGCCCAATACAGGGGGCTGGCTACACCTTC
>TRBV9|NA|NA|TRBJ1-2
CASSVRLMRDVGGYTF
TGTGCCAGCAGCGTACGGTTGATGAGAGACGTCGGGGGCTACACCTTC
>TRBV7-9|NA|NA|TRBJ1-2
CASSLEQGVFGYTF
TGTGCCAGCAGCTTAGAACAGGGTGTATTTGGCTACACCTTC
>TRBV11-2|NA|NA|TRBJ1-1
CASSALRAEAFF
TGTGCCAGCAGCGCGCTGAGGGCTGAAGCTTTCTTT
>TRBV28|NA|NA|TRBJ2-5
CASNGDIRETQYF
TGTGCCAGCAACGGGGATATCCGAGAGACCCAGTACTTC
>TRBV7-9|once|NA|TRBJ2-5
CASSLSGFQETQYF
TGTGCCAGCAGCTTAAGCGGGTTCCAAGAGACCCAGTACTTC
>TRBV21-1|NA|NA|TRBJ1-1
CASSKPHLMNTEAFF
TGTGCCAGCAGCAAACCTCACCTAATGAACACTGAAGCTTTCTTT
>TRBV4-1|NA|NA|TRBJ2-7
CASSSDRAYEQYF
TGCGCCAGCAGTTCCGACAGAGCCTACGAGCAGTACTTC
>TRBV5-4|NA|TRBD2|TRBJ2-3
CASSLYSNLAGRTDTQYF
TGTGCCAGCAGCCTTTATTCGAATTTAGCGGGGCGCACAGATACGCAGTATTTT
>TRBV5-1|NA|TRBD1|TRBJ2-1
CASSLGQGAYNEQFF
TGCGCCAGCAGCTTGGGGCAGGGGGCTTACAATGAGCAGTTCTTC
>TRBV7-9|NA|NA|TRBJ1-2
CASSLDRGGGYTF
TGTGCCAGCAGCTTAGATCGGGGAGGAGGCTACACCTTC
>TRBV21-1|NA|NA|TRBJ1-4
CASSTPGQGLTNEKLFF
TGTGCCAGCAGCACTCCGGGACAGGGCCTAACTAATGAAAAACTGTTTTTT
>TRBV28|NA|TRBD1|TRBJ2-1
CASSSKQGAKGYNEQFF
TGTGCCAGCAGTTCCAAACAGGGGGCCAAAGGCTACAATGAGCAGTTCTTC
>TRBV5-6|NA|NA|TRBJ1-2
CASSFRGGTPEVYGYTF
TGTGCCAGCAGCTTTCGCGGCGGTACCCCTGAGGTCTATGGCTACACCTTC
>TRBV7-2|NA|NA|TRBJ1-1
CASSLVGENTEAFF
TGTGCCAGCAGCTTAGTAGGGGAGAACACTGAAGCTTTCTTT
>TRBV5-4|NA|NA|TRBJ1-1
CASSFEYRNTEAFF
TGTGCCAGCAGCTTCGAATACAGGAACACTGAAGCTTTCTTT
>TRBV7-6|once|NA|TRBJ2-1
CASSLARGGEQFF
TGTGCCAGCAGCTTAGCGCGGGGTGGTGAGCAGTTCTTC
>TRBV19|NA|NA|TRBJ1-1
CASSPPRVVNTEAFF
TGTGCCAGTAGTCCACCCCGGGTAGTGAACACTGAAGCTTTCTTT
>TRBV10-2|once|TRBD2|TRBJ2-1
CASRAGDYNEQFF
TGCGCCAGCAGGGCGGGGGACTACAATGAGCAGTTCTTC
>TRBV18|NA|TRBD1|TRBJ2-1
CASSLGQGHNEQFF
TGTGCCAGCTCCCTCGGACAGGGACACAATGAGCAGTTCTTC
>TRBV4-1|NA|TRBD2|TRBJ2-5
CASSPGLAGAGETQYF
TGCGCCAGCAGCCCCGGACTAGCGGGGGCCGGAGAGACCCAGTACTTC
>TRBV18|NA|TRBD1|TRBJ1-2
CASSPDRGGNYGYTF
TGTGCCAGCTCGCCCGACAGGGGGGGAAACTATGGCTACACCTTC
>TRBV28|NA|NA|TRBJ1-6
CASSPGAVYSPLHF
TGTGCCAGCAGTCCAGGGGCAGTTTATTCACCCCTCCACTTT
>TRBV30|NA|NA|TRBJ1-2
CAWSAGTSGYTF
TGTGCCTGGAGTGCAGGGACAAGCGGCTACACCTTC
>TRBV30|NA|NA|TRBJ1-1
CAWTLTGNTEAFF
TGTGCCTGGACCCTTACAGGGAACACTGAAGCTTTCTTT
>TRBV30|NA|NA|TRBJ1-1
CAWSQLYRDAEAFF
TGTGCCTGGAGCCAGCTATACAGGGATGCTGAAGCTTTCTTT
>TRBV6-5|NA|NA|TRBJ2-1
CASSRSTGEQFF
TGTGCCAGCAGTAGATCGACGGGTGAGCAGTTCTTC
>TRBV30|NA|TRBD1|TRBJ2-5
CAWGQAAETQYF
TGTGCCTGGGGACAGGCGGCGGAGACCCAGTACTTC
>TRBV5-8|NA|TRBD1|TRBJ2-1
CASSHPGQHYNEQFF
TGTGCCAGCAGCCATCCGGGACAGCATTACAATGAGCAGTTCTTC